The 27 T cell receptor beta chains in this list originate from one sample, sequenced in a study of CD8+ T cells in alopecia areata. Reverse transcribed after extraction, RNA yielded cDNA as the sequencing template. Repertoires were generated with immunoSEQ multiplex PCR, while TCRdb's copy carries only in-frame clones and drops some. Of over 100,000 clones in the sample, approximately 48% were seen once. The sequencing used CD8+ T cells sorted from blood, collected at week 0. Source of these receptors: a human donor with alopecia areata.

V and J are TRBV6-1 and TRBJ2-7, with D unclear. The length of the CDR3 is 12 residues. Germline CDR1 reads MNHNS; CDR2 reads SASEGT. With 3 bases removed from V and 2 bases from J, the gap between germline ends came to 5 bases. As DNA, the CDR3 is TGTGCCAGCAGTGACGCGGCCTACGAGCAGTACTTC. Protein: CASSDAAYEQYF.

This clone turned up a few times. J is TRBJ1-1 and V is TRBV5-6; 8 nucleotides line up with TRBD1. The CDR3 loop spans 13 amino acids. V shed 2 bases, J shed 5 bases, and the junction held 2 bases outside the gene matches. Germline values: CDR1 SGHDT, CDR2 YYEEEE. The DNA of the CDR3 is TGTGCCAGCAGCTTTACAGGGGGTACTGAAGCTTTCTTT. Encoded protein: CASSFTGGTEAFF.

The genes are TRBV9 and TRBJ1-1; D is perhaps TRBD1 (6 bases). The CDR3 covers 12 residues. V was pared by 4 bases and J by 7 bases, with 11 bases between. Germline CDR1 SGDLS, CDR2 YYNGEE. Here the CDR3 reads CASSPRGREAFF. CDR3 bases: TGTGCCAGCAGCCCCAGGGGCCGTGAAGCTTTCTTT.

This clone was recorded at least ten times. J is TRBJ2-7 and V is TRBV7-9, with D possibly matching TRBD2 (5 bases). This CDR3 has 15 residues. Germline V gene sequence: CDR1 SEHNR, CDR2 FQNEAQ (reference sequence). V was cut by 5 bases and J by 5 bases, with 19 bases left in between. CDR3 sequence reads: CASSPPGEIVNEQYF. The CDR3 bases are TGTGCCAGCAGCCCCCCTGGGGAGATAGTAAACGAGCAGTACTTC.

The chain's CDR3 is CASSYLGQGNTEAFF. CDR3 nucleotides: TGTGCCAGCAGTTACTTGGGACAGGGGAACACTGAAGCTTTCTTT. J is TRBJ1-1 and V is TRBV6-5, with 9 bases matching TRBD1. Germline V gives CDR1 MNHEY, CDR2 SVGAGI. Trimming at V came to 1 base and at J to 1 base, leaving 1 base not matched to a gene. The CDR3 is 15 amino acids.

This sequence joins TRBV9 and TRBJ2-2; D tentatively reads TRBD1 or TRBD2 (5 bases each). CDR3 length equals 17 residues. V lost 6 bases and J 0 bases, leaving 18 bases between the germline ends. Germline lookup yields CDR1 SGDLS and CDR2 YYNGEE. The CDR3: CASNGNRQIPNTGELFF. CDR3 DNA sequence: TGTGCCAGCAACGGGAACAGACAGATACCGAACACCGGGGAGCTGTTTTTT. Drawing the rest from reference TRBV9 and TRBJ2-2, the complete variable domain is DSGVTQTPKHLITATGQRVTLRCSPRSGDLSVYWYQQSLDQGLQFLIQYYNGEERAKGNILERFSAQQFPDLHSELNLSSLELGDSALYFCASNGNRQIPNTGELFFGEGSRLTVL.

V usage is TRBV7-6 and J usage is TRBJ1-6; D call uncertain. The germline gives CDR1 SGHVS, CDR2 FNYEAQ. The V end lost 5 bases, the J end lost 4 bases, and 15 bases lay between the germline ends. The CDR3 loop spans 16 amino acids. The CDR3: CASSRGEGSYNSPLHF. The CDR3 DNA sequence: TGTGCCAGCAGCCGCGGAGAAGGATCTTATAATTCACCCCTCCACTTT.

In this sample, this clone turned up a few times. This sequence joins TRBV5-1 and TRBJ2-3, with TRBD2 matching over 14 bases. The CDR3 spans 18 residues. Germline V gene lookup returns CDR1 SGHRS and CDR2 YFSETQ. The V gene end was trimmed by 3 bases and the J gene end by 0 bases; junction bases not matched to a gene: 6. The CDR3 is CASSSGLAGVKSTDTQYF. CDR3 in DNA: TGCGCCAGCAGCTCGGGACTAGCGGGGGTTAAGAGCACAGATACGCAGTATTTT.

The genes are TRBV29-1 and TRBJ1-2; possible D gene TRBD1, 6 bases. The CDR3 is made up of 12 amino acids. The V gene lost 0 bases and the J gene lost 12 bases, with 14 bases spanning the gap. The germline V gene has CDR1 SQVTM and CDR2 ANQGSEA. This chain's CDR3 is CSVEDPTGGDTF. The CDR3 region has the DNA TGCAGCGTTGAAGACCCGACAGGTGGAGACACCTTC.

This rearrangement joins TRBV7-2 to TRBJ1-1; TRBD1 might be the D (5 bases). Trimming took off 2 bases at V and 6 bases at J, with 13 bases between the two ends. The CDR3 is 14 residues long. Germline-derived CDR1 and CDR2 are SGHTA and FQGNSA. CDR3 bases: TGTGCCAGCAGCTTATCAGGGACCGGGGCTGAAGCTTTCTTT. This gives the protein CASSLSGTGAEAFF.

As regards this clone: Other DNA sequences from this sample encode an identical CDR3 as well. The rearrangement links TRBV13 to TRBJ2-7; a weak D match, TRBD1 (6 bases). There are 14 residues in the CDR3. Trimming left V 3 bases short and J 2 bases short, with 11 bases between. Germline V gene data show CDR1 as PRHDT and CDR2 as FYEKMQ (reference sequence). CDR3 sequence reads: CASSFTGLAYEQYF. Here the CDR3 DNA reads TGTGCCAGCAGCTTTACAGGGTTAGCCTACGAGCAGTACTTC.

This chain joins TRBV7-9 and TRBJ1-4; no reliable D call. Germline CDR1 is SEHNR and CDR2 is FQNEAQ (reference sequence). The CDR3 is made up of 15 amino acids. Deletions cut 1 base from V and 5 bases from J, with 11 bases between. The CDR3 DNA is TGTGCCAGCAGCTTAGTAGAGCAGTCCAATGAAAAACTGTTTTTT. Translating it yields CASSLVEQSNEKLFF. The full variable domain, in which reference TRBV7-9 and TRBJ1-4 provide the parts outside the CDR3, is DTGVSQNPRHKITKRGQNVTFRCDPISEHNRLYWYRQTLGQGPEFLTYFQNEAQLEKSRLLSDRFSAERPKGSFSTLEIQRTEQGDSAMYLCASSLVEQSNEKLFFGSGTQLSVL.

This clone has just a few counts. The chain couples TRBV5-4 to TRBJ2-7; no definite D call. The CDR3 loop spans 15 amino acids. CDR1 is SGHNT and CDR2 is YYREEE in the germline V gene (reference sequence). V lost 4 bases, J lost 0 bases, and 14 bases lay in between. The CDR3 here is CASSHEADTSYEQYF. The CDR3 nucleotides read TGTGCCAGCAGCCACGAAGCTGACACCTCCTACGAGCAGTACTTC. Using reference TRBV5-4 and TRBJ2-7 for the parts outside the CDR3, the full variable domain is ETGVTQSPTHLIKTRGQQVTLRCSSQSGHNTVSWYQQALGQGPQFIFQYYREEENGRGNFPPRFSGLQFPNYSSELNVNALELDDSALYLCASSHEADTSYEQYFGPGTRLTVT.

The chain is built from TRBV10-3 and TRBJ2-7; a weak D match, TRBD1 (5 bases). The CDR3 runs to 13 residues. V was pared by 6 bases and J by 0 bases, with 9 bases between. Germline lookup yields CDR1 ENHRY and CDR2 SYGVKD. For the CDR3, the DNA is TGTGCCATCAGGGCAGGGCACTCCTACGAGCAGTACTTC. Translating it yields CAIRAGHSYEQYF.

This clone was counted between two and nine times. The V gene is TRBV18, the J gene TRBJ2-7, with TRBD1 matching 8 bases. V shed 6 bases and J 1 base; nucleotides not matched to a gene: 14. Germline V CDR1 and CDR2: KGHSH, LQKENI. The length of the CDR3 is 17 residues. The CDR3 DNA reads TGTGCCAGCTCTACTGACACGACAGGGGCGGAATCCTACGAGCAGTACTTC. Amino acid sequence: CASSTDTTGAESYEQYF.

The CDR3 reads CASRKQGIDGYTF. For the CDR3, the DNA is TGTGCCAGCAGAAAACAGGGTATTGATGGCTACACCTTC. The genes are TRBV27 and TRBJ1-2; perhaps TRBD1 as D (6 bases). Between the trimmed V and J ends, which lost 6 bases and 6 bases, there was a span of 14 bases. In germline, CDR1 is MNHEY, CDR2 SMNVEV (reference sequence). The CDR3 loop spans 13 amino acids.

This clone has a handful of counts. The chain links TRBV2 to TRBJ2-7; possible D gene TRBD2, 5 bases. V was pared by 8 bases and J by 6 bases, with 17 bases between. The CDR3 is made up of 13 amino acids. Germline loops: CDR1 SNHLY, CDR2 FYNNEI. CDR3 coding DNA: TGTGCCAGCTCCATGCCTGAGGGCACCGAGCAGTACTTC. Residues: CASSMPEGTEQYF.

This sequence joins TRBV30 and TRBJ1-1; D unresolved. Trimming took 3 bases from V and 6 from J, leaving 8 bases between them. The CDR3 extends over 11 amino acids. From germline, CDR1 is GTSNPN and CDR2 SVGIG (reference sequence). CDR3 residues: CAWRLNSEAFF. The CDR3 nucleotides read TGTGCCTGGAGGCTTAACTCTGAAGCTTTCTTT.

CDR3 bases: TGCAGCGTTGAAGGGGGGGTTCTATCCTACAATGAGCAGTTCTTC. Protein: CSVEGGVLSYNEQFF. The V and J genes are TRBV29-1 and TRBJ2-1, with a tentative D call TRBD2 (6 bases). Germline lookup yields CDR1 SQVTM and CDR2 ANQGSEA. The CDR3 has 15 amino acids. The V and J ends lost 1 base and 1 base respectively, with 11 bases between them.

V and J are TRBV30 and TRBJ1-6; D remains ambiguous. From germline, CDR1 is GTSNPN and CDR2 SVGIG (reference sequence). The CDR3 has 13 residues. V lost 0 bases to trimming and J lost 10 bases, with 10 bases between them. The CDR3 DNA sequence: TGTGCCTGGAGTGTAGGCCGTAACTCACCCCTCCACTTT. This sequence encodes CAWSVGRNSPLHF.

V usage is TRBV19 and J usage is TRBJ1-2, with D uncertain. This CDR3 is built from 16 residues. Trimming took off 4 bases at V and 3 bases at J, with 18 bases between the two ends. The germline V gene encodes CDR1 LNHDA and CDR2 SQIVND (reference sequence). CDR3 nucleotide sequence: TGTGCCAGTAGTACCACTCTCCCGGAAGAGGACTATGGCTACACCTTC. Translation: CASSTTLPEEDYGYTF.

J is TRBJ1-4 and V is TRBV19; 9 nucleotides line up with TRBD1. Germline trimming cut 5 bases from V and 5 bases from J; bases unmatched to any gene: 6. CDR3 length equals 15 residues. The germline V gene has CDR1 LNHDA and CDR2 SQIVND (reference sequence). CDR3: CASSPRQGGNEKLFF. In DNA form, the CDR3 reads TGTGCCAGTAGTCCCCGACAGGGGGGCAATGAAAAACTGTTTTTT.

V usage is TRBV29-1 and J usage is TRBJ2-2; 10 positions agree with TRBD2. The trim removed 7 bases at V and 3 bases at J, leaving 2 bases unmatched. There are 13 residues in the CDR3. Germline CDR1 reads SQVTM; CDR2 reads ANQGSEA. The CDR3 here is CSALAGDTGELFF. CDR3 DNA sequence: TGCAGCGCGCTAGCGGGAGACACCGGGGAGCTGTTTTTT.

This clone occurred once. The V and J genes are TRBV4-1 and TRBJ2-1; 9 nucleotides agree with TRBD1. The CDR3 has 16 residues. From germline, CDR1 is MGHRA and CDR2 YSYEKL. Trimming cost V 4 bases and J 5 bases; bases outside gene matches: 9. The CDR3 is CASSLPWTGVDNEQFF. DNA for the CDR3: TGCGCCAGCAGCCTCCCATGGACAGGGGTGGACAATGAGCAGTTCTTC.

This clone occurred once. This chain uses TRBV9 with TRBJ2-7, with TRBD2 as a possible D gene (5 bases). Per germline, CDR1 SGDLS and CDR2 YYNGEE. The CDR3 runs 14 residues. V gave up 0 bases and J gave up 3 bases, with 10 bases separating them. CDR3 DNA: TGTGCCAGCAGCGTAGGAGTAGGAGGCTACGAGCAGTACTTC. Its translation is CASSVGVGGYEQYF.

This clone has just a few counts. The identical CDR3 is also encoded by other nucleotide sequences in the sample. This chain uses TRBV18 with TRBJ2-5; no clear D gene. Trimming removed 5 bases from V and 1 base from J, with 2 bases in between. From germline, CDR1 is KGHSH and CDR2 LQKENI. CDR3 length equals 11 residues. In nucleotides, the CDR3 is TGTGCCAGCTCAGGCCAAGAGACCCAGTACTTC. Its translation is CASSGQETQYF. The full variable domain, its missing parts supplied by reference TRBV18 and TRBJ2-5, is NAGVMQNPRHLVRRRGQEARLRCSPMKGHSHVYWYRQLPEEGLKFMVYLQKENIIDESGMPKERFSAEFPKEGPSILRIQQVVRGDSAAYFCASSGQETQYFGPGTRLLVL.

The table lists this clone with a few counts. This rearrangement joins TRBV10-3 to TRBJ2-2; 8 nucleotides agree with TRBD2. Per the germline V gene, CDR1 is ENHRY and CDR2 is SYGVKD. The CDR3 contains 13 residues. Trimming at V came to 8 bases and at J to 4 bases, leaving 3 bases not matched to a gene. The CDR3, as DNA: TGTGCCATCGCCGGGACTAGCACCGGGGAGCTGTTTTTT. Translating it yields CAIAGTSTGELFF.